Each of the 21 T cell receptor beta chains below was sequenced from the same sample in a study of blood T cells in healthy people across ages. A second roughly 6 to 12 cycle PCR used barcoded and J-beta primers. MiXCR was run by TCRdb on the 5' RACE reads, yielding one entry per CDR3 protein. This sample yields roughly 800,000 distinct CDR3 sequences, of which just under 25% are seen a single time; more than 8% belongs to the top ten. Separately, the same data were catalogued under a study of T cells of mothers and their children.

The sample consisted of blood. The origin of the receptors is a boy aged 5-17 years in good health.

This clonotype was found a few times. The V and J genes are TRBV29-1 and TRBJ2-3; maybe TRBD1 (5 bases). The length of the CDR3 is 11 residues. The germline gives CDR1 SQVTM, CDR2 ANQGSEA. The CDR3 coding sequence is TGCACCACGACAGACACAGATACGCAGTATTTT. This codes for CTTTDTDTQYF.

This chain joins TRBV15 and TRBJ1-2; D not certain. The CDR3 length is 16 residues. In germline, CDR1 is LNHNV, CDR2 YYDKDF (reference sequence). The V and J ends lost 5 bases and 0 bases respectively, with 16 bases between them. CDR3 protein: CATSERSGRANYGYTF. CDR3 DNA sequence: TGTGCCACCAGCGAGCGTTCGGGGAGAGCTAACTATGGCTACACCTTC.

The V and J genes are TRBV28 and TRBJ1-2, with TRBD1 matching over 7 bases. Germline values: CDR1 MDHEN, CDR2 SYDVKM. CDR3 length: 14 amino acids. J lost 4 bases, V lost 4 bases, and 6 bases had no gene match. Here the CDR3 DNA reads TGTGCCAGCAGTTCCTACAGGGGCGCCTATGGCTACACCTTC. Translating it yields CASSSYRGAYGYTF.

The chain recombines TRBV28 with TRBJ1-5, with a tentative D call TRBD1 (5 bases). The CDR3 loop spans 17 amino acids. CDR1 and CDR2 from the germline V gene are MDHEN and SYDVKM. V dropped 2 bases and J dropped 6 bases, with 20 bases sitting between them. The CDR3 DNA sequence: TGTGCCAGCAGTTTAGTAGGAGGGGTGAATAGGATTCAGCCCCAGCATTTT. This translates into CASSLVGGVNRIQPQHF.

The genes are TRBV11-2 and TRBJ1-4; possibly TRBD1 for D (5 bases). The V and J ends lost 8 bases and 4 bases respectively, with 32 bases between them. Germline values: CDR1 SGHAT, CDR2 FQNNGV. This CDR3 has 20 residues. The CDR3 protein is CASCSLVGGDRWARNEKLFF. The CDR3 DNA follows: TGTGCCAGCTGCTCCCTAGTAGGAGGGGATCGGTGGGCTCGTAATGAAAAACTGTTTTTT.

V usage is TRBV7-2 and J usage is TRBJ2-1; D is perhaps TRBD1 (6 bases). This CDR3 is 16 amino acids long. Looked up from germline, CDR1 is SGHTA and CDR2 is FQGNSA. V was cut by 6 bases and J by 2 bases, with 17 bases left in between. The CDR3 nucleotides read TGTGCCAGCAGACCCACTCCCTCAGGGGCCTACAATGAGCAGTTCTTC. Protein sequence: CASRPTPSGAYNEQFF. The entire variable domain, with the rest obtained from reference TRBV7-2 and TRBJ2-1, is as follows: GAGVSQSPSNKVTEKGKDVELRCDPISGHTALYWYRQSLGQGLEFLIYFQGNSAPDKSGLPSDRFSAERTGGSVSTLTIQRTQQEDSAVYLCASRPTPSGAYNEQFFGPGTRLTVL.

The table lists this clonotype with a few counts. The rearrangement joins TRBV7-8 to TRBJ2-3; 10 nucleotides align to TRBD2. The V segment lost 5 bases and the J segment 6 bases; nucleotides outside the gene matches: 8. Germline CDR1 reads SGHVS; CDR2 reads FQNEAQ. CDR3 size: 15 residues. CDR3 DNA sequence: TGTGCCAGCAGCCCATCGGGACTAGCGTGGGATACGCAGTATTTT. It codes for CASSPSGLAWDTQYF.

This chain links TRBV12-3 or TRBV12-4 with TRBJ2-7; 7 bases fit TRBD1. V gave up 4 bases and J gave up 7 bases; unmatched junction bases: 4. The CDR3 covers 12 residues. The CDR3, as DNA: TGTGCCAGCAGTTACGGGACAGAAGAGCAGTACTTC. Amino acid sequence: CASSYGTEEQYF.

In its sample, this clonotype was seen a few times. The CDR3 is CASSQGGWQPQHF. The CDR3 DNA sequence: TGCGCCAGCAGCCAAGGGGGGTGGCAGCCCCAGCATTTT. This chain uses TRBV4-1 with TRBJ1-5, with TRBD1 as a possible D gene (5 bases). V was shortened by 1 base and J by 7 bases, with 8 bases between the two germline ends. The CDR3 length is 13 residues. Looked up from germline, CDR1 is MGHRA and CDR2 is YSYEKL.

This clonotype was seen a handful of times. V usage is TRBV15 and J usage is TRBJ2-1; 10 bases are shared with TRBD2. This CDR3 is 18 amino acids long. Trimming took 0 bases from V and 1 from J; bases not matched to a gene: 6. Germline V gene sequence: CDR1 LNHNV, CDR2 YYDKDF (reference sequence). The CDR3 nucleotides read TGTGCCACCAGCAGAGACTTAGCGGGAGGACCGTCCTACAATGAGCAGTTCTTC. Its protein is CATSRDLAGGPSYNEQFF.

The sample holds a few counts of this clonotype. The junction differs from germline at one of its ends, possibly a read error. This sequence joins TRBV25-1 and TRBJ2-1; a weak D match, TRBD1 (7 bases). The CDR3 totals 15 residues. From germline, CDR1 is MGHDK and CDR2 SYGVNS. In nucleotides, the CDR3 is TGTGCCAGCAGTGGGGGGGACAGCTCCTACAATGAGCGGTTCTTC. It is translated as CASSGGDSSYNERFF.

This clonotype was counted between two and nine times. This sequence joins TRBV13 and TRBJ2-1; maybe TRBD2 (6 bases). CDR3 length: 16 amino acids. Germline V lookup: CDR1 PRHDT, CDR2 FYEKMQ (reference sequence). V dropped 4 bases and J dropped 4 bases, with 17 bases sitting between them. The CDR3: CASSSPGLPTYNEQFF. The CDR3 DNA is TGTGCCAGCAGCTCCCCCGGACTACCAACTTACAATGAGCAGTTCTTC.

The gene calls are TRBV12-3 or TRBV12-4 and TRBJ2-5; TRBD2 matches 9 bases. The CDR3 contains 15 residues. Trimming removed 6 bases from V and 4 bases from J; junction bases left unmatched: 9. The chain's CDR3 is CASRRGGRSTETQYF. Here the CDR3 DNA reads TGTGCCAGCAGGCGGGGGGGCCGTTCGACAGAGACCCAGTACTTC.

The chain links TRBV21-1 to TRBJ1-2; no DNA check was done on the table's D call, TRBD1. TRBV21-1 is flagged as a pseudogene. The CDR3 length is 14 residues. DNA for the CDR3: TGTGCCCCCAGGTCAGGGGACATTAACTATGGCCACACCTTC. Its translation is CAPRSGDINYGHTF.

This clonotype was seen only a few times. The chain uses TRBV11-2 and TRBJ2-1, with 7 nucleotides matching TRBD2. Germline loops: CDR1 SGHAT, CDR2 FQNNGV. This CDR3 is built from 17 residues. V shed 5 bases, J shed 1 base, and the junction held 11 bases outside the gene matches. The CDR3 bases are TGTGCCAGCAGCCTCCCCGAGTGGCGGGAGTCCTACAATGAGCAGTTCTTC. As protein: CASSLPEWRESYNEQFF.

This clonotype was observed a handful of times. CDR3 region: CASSLVGFSGNTIYF. CDR3 bases: TGCGCCAGCAGCTTGGTTGGGTTCTCTGGAAACACCATATATTTT. This chain links TRBV5-1 with TRBJ1-3; D is ambiguous. The CDR3 is 15 amino acids. The germline gives CDR1 SGHRS, CDR2 YFSETQ. Trimming cost V 0 bases and J 0 bases, with 7 bases left between them.

This chain connects TRBV12-3 or TRBV12-4 to TRBJ2-7; D remains ambiguous. This CDR3 comprises 13 residues. V gave up 4 bases and J gave up 5 bases, with 12 bases separating them. The CDR3 DNA sequence: TGTGCCAGCAGTTCATACGGGTTGCACGAGCAGTACTTC. Translating it yields CASSSYGLHEQYF.

The genes are TRBV3-1 and TRBJ2-3, with 8 bases that match TRBD2. The V gene end was trimmed by 4 bases and the J gene end by 1 base; junction bases not matched to a gene: 13. The CDR3 is 18 amino acids. The germline V gene has CDR1 LGHDT and CDR2 YNNKEL (reference sequence). The CDR3 coding sequence is TGTGCCAGCAGCCTTGTTGGGGGGACTAGTGACGGCACAGATACGCAGTATTTT. The encoded protein is CASSLVGGTSDGTDTQYF.

The chain employs TRBV18 and TRBJ2-3; D gene unclear. The germline V gene encodes CDR1 KGHSH and CDR2 LQKENI. Trimming pared 9 bases from V and 2 bases from J, leaving 18 bases between. This CDR3 region has 15 residues. Here the CDR3 DNA reads TGTGCCAGTCGACCGGGCCAACCCTCCACAGATACGCAGTATTTT. This sequence encodes CASRPGQPSTDTQYF.

The rearrangement uses TRBV6-5 and TRBJ2-1; 9 bases map to TRBD2. Germline V gene data show CDR1 as MNHEY and CDR2 as SVGAGI. V shed 6 bases, J shed 1 base, and the junction held 4 bases outside the gene matches. CDR3 length equals 15 residues. This CDR3 reads CASRLAGVSYNEQFF. CDR3 nucleotide sequence: TGTGCCAGCAGGTTAGCGGGAGTGTCCTACAATGAGCAGTTCTTC.

This clonotype was seen only a few times. The J gene is TRBJ2-5, the V gene TRBV5-1; 9 nucleotides agree with TRBD2. Looked up from germline, CDR1 is SGHRS and CDR2 is YFSETQ. V shed 7 bases, J shed 1 base, and the junction held 14 bases outside the gene matches. This CDR3 has 17 residues. CDR3 amino acids: CASRRRGGGNTQETQYF. The CDR3 bases are TGCGCCAGCCGGAGGCGGGGGGGAGGAAATACCCAAGAGACCCAGTACTTC.